A single sample gave rise to the 24 T cell receptor beta chains below, sequenced in a study of blood T cell repertoires in COVID-19. Method: immunoSEQ multiplex PCR; TCRdb's copy keeps in-frame clones and lacks some. The sample includes 150,000 or so clones, around four fifths seen only once; the top ten take approximately 5.1%. The specimen sequenced was PBMCs or T cells enriched from blood (not recorded which). Receptors originate from a man in his 70s who had been exposed to COVID-19.

The chain has TRBV20-1 and TRBJ2-3, with D tentatively TRBD1 (5 bases). Germline CDR1 is DFQATT and CDR2 is SNEGSKA (reference sequence). Trimming cost V 3 bases and J 7 bases, with 20 bases left between them. The CDR3 runs 15 residues. CDR3 in DNA: TGCAGTGCTAGTGCAGCCAGGGATCCGAGTTATACGCAGTATTTT. Its protein product is CSASAARDPSYTQYF.

V gene TRBV6-6 combines with J gene TRBJ1-1, with 8 bases lining up with TRBD1. This CDR3 region has 14 residues. Trimming cost V 4 bases and J 4 bases; bases outside gene matches: 5. Germline V gene lookup returns CDR1 MNHNY and CDR2 SVGAGI (reference sequence). CDR3 DNA: TGTGCCAGCAGTTTTCGACAGGGGTTCACTGAAGCTTTCTTT. Protein: CASSFRQGFTEAFF.

This rearrangement joins TRBV11-2 to TRBJ2-1; TRBD2 matches 7 bases. V gave up 10 bases and J gave up 7 bases; unmatched junction bases: 13. The CDR3 is 14 amino acids. CDR1 and CDR2 (germline): SGHAT, FQNNGV. The DNA for the CDR3 is TGTGCCACTACGCCGGGACTAAAGATGAATGAGCAGTTCTTC. Translated, it gives CATTPGLKMNEQFF.

The V gene is TRBV4-1, the J gene TRBJ2-1; tentative D call: TRBD2 (5 bases). Germline V gives CDR1 MGHRA, CDR2 YSYEKL. With 1 base removed from V and 10 bases from J, the gap between germline ends came to 14 bases. The CDR3 has 14 residues. CDR3 coding DNA: TGCGCCAGCAGCCAAGGCGGGCCTAGGCGGGAGCAGTTCTTC. Translating it yields CASSQGGPRREQFF.

This clone came up a few times. V usage is TRBV6-4 and J usage is TRBJ1-6; D not resolved. Germline V gene lookup returns CDR1 MRHNA and CDR2 SNTAGT. Trimming removed 6 bases at V and 0 bases at J, with 9 bases between. The CDR3 length is 15 residues. The CDR3 protein is CASSDTSSYNSPLHF. The CDR3 DNA reads TGTGCCAGCAGCGACACGAGCTCCTATAATTCACCCCTCCACTTT.

The V and J genes are TRBV7-8 and TRBJ2-5, with D hard to call. The germline V gene encodes CDR1 SGHVS and CDR2 FQNEAQ. V was trimmed by 1 base and J by 4 bases, leaving 7 bases between them. The CDR3 is 13 amino acids. CDR3: CASSLGEVETQYF. DNA for the CDR3: TGTGCCAGCAGCTTAGGTGAGGTAGAGACCCAGTACTTC.

This clone was detected only a few times. The chain couples TRBV25-1 to TRBJ1-2; D is unresolved. V lost 0 bases, J lost 6 bases, and 5 bases lay in between. The germline gives CDR1 MGHDK, CDR2 SYGVNS. The CDR3 is 12 amino acids. In DNA form, the CDR3 reads TGTGCCAGCAGTGAATACAGAAATGGCTACACCTTC. Protein: CASSEYRNGYTF.

The chain combines TRBV9 with TRBJ1-2; a weak D match, TRBD1 (5 bases). Trimming shortened V by 0 bases and J by 8 bases, and 17 bases separated the two germline ends. Germline V gene sequence: CDR1 SGDLS, CDR2 YYNGEE. The CDR3 consists of 15 residues. Here the CDR3 reads CASSVVDSPLGGYTF. The DNA for the CDR3 is TGTGCCAGCAGCGTAGTTGACAGCCCTCTGGGGGGCTACACCTTC.

The chain is built from TRBV20-1 and TRBJ1-6; D possibly corresponds to TRBD1 (5 bases). The V and J ends lost 3 bases and 11 bases respectively, with 14 bases between them. This CDR3 comprises 13 residues. Germline V CDR1 and CDR2: DFQATT, SNEGSKA (reference sequence). CDR3 protein: CSASVQGRAPLHF. DNA for the CDR3: TGCAGTGCTAGTGTCCAGGGTCGGGCACCCCTCCACTTT.

This chain links TRBV6-2 or TRBV6-3 with TRBJ2-1; D is possibly TRBD1 (6 bases). Trimming took 6 bases from V and 8 from J, leaving 14 bases between them. The CDR3 has 13 amino acids. Germline V lookup: CDR1 MNHEY, CDR2 SVGEGT. The CDR3 bases are TGTGCCAGCAGCTTTTGGACAGCCGATGAGCAGTTCTTC. This encodes CASSFWTADEQFF.

V is TRBV5-1 and J is TRBJ2-7, with 9 nucleotides matching TRBD1. The CDR3 is 14 amino acids. In germline, CDR1 is SGHRS, CDR2 YFSETQ. The V and J ends lost 6 bases and 2 bases, in that order; junction bases with no gene match: 6. CDR3: CASKPGQGPYEQYF. In DNA form, the CDR3 reads TGCGCCAGCAAACCGGGACAGGGACCCTACGAGCAGTACTTC. The variable domain in full, with the rest retrieved from reference TRBV5-1 and TRBJ2-7, is KAGVTQTPRYLIKTRGQQVTLSCSPISGHRSVSWYQQTPGQGLQFLFEYFSETQRNKGNFPGRFSGRQFSNSRSEMNVSTLELGDSALYLCASKPGQGPYEQYFGPGTRLTVT.

The chain employs TRBV2 and TRBJ2-2, with 11 bases aligning to TRBD1. Germline V CDR1 and CDR2: SNHLY, FYNNEI. This CDR3 contains 13 residues. J was trimmed by 5 bases and V by 11 bases; bases with no gene match: 4. CDR3 DNA sequence: TGTGCCGGCGGGACAGGGGGTACCGGGGAGCTGTTTTTT. Translating gives CAGGTGGTGELFF.

CDR3 sequence reads: CASSQTPGLVEGETQYF. Here the CDR3 DNA reads TGTGCCAGCAGCCAGACTCCGGGACTAGTAGAAGGCGAGACCCAGTACTTC. This sequence joins TRBV4-2 and TRBJ2-5; 8 nucleotides align to TRBD2. The CDR3 has 17 amino acids. Germline V gene sequence: CDR1 LGHNA, CDR2 YNFKEQ. V shed 3 bases and J 5 bases; nucleotides not matched to a gene: 14.

J is TRBJ1-1 and V is TRBV7-9; 9 bases fit TRBD1. This CDR3 has 13 amino acids. Trimming removed 5 bases from V and 4 bases from J; junction bases left unmatched: 2. From germline, CDR1 is SEHNR and CDR2 FQNEAQ (reference sequence). The CDR3, as DNA: TGTGCCAGCAGCCCGACAGGGGGCACTGAAGCTTTCTTT. Protein product: CASSPTGGTEAFF. Full variable domain (remainder filled in from reference TRBV7-9 and TRBJ1-1): DTGVSQNPRHKITKRGQNVTFRCDPISEHNRLYWYRQTLGQGPEFLTYFQNEAQLEKSRLLSDRFSAERPKGSFSTLEIQRTEQGDSAMYLCASSPTGGTEAFFGQGTRLTVV.

The chain is built from TRBV11-2 and TRBJ2-2; a possible D gene is TRBD1 (5 bases). CDR1 SGHAT and CDR2 FQNNGV come from the germline V gene. Between the trimmed V and J ends, which lost 7 bases and 4 bases, there was a span of 10 bases. The CDR3 covers 13 residues. The CDR3 coding sequence is TGTGCCAGCAACGACAGAGGCACCGGGGAGCTGTTTTTT. Its translation is CASNDRGTGELFF. Looking up the rest from reference TRBV11-2 and TRBJ2-2 gives the full variable domain: EAGVAQSPRYKIIEKRQSVAFWCNPISGHATLYWYQQILGQGPKLLIQFQNNGVVDDSQLPKDRFSAERLKGVDSTLKIQPAKLEDSAVYLCASNDRGTGELFFGEGSRLTVL.

This chain connects TRBV30 to TRBJ1-6; 8 bases are a match to TRBD1. Trimming cost V 4 bases and J 6 bases; bases outside gene matches: 2. The CDR3 has 13 amino acids. Looked up from germline, CDR1 is GTSNPN and CDR2 is SVGIG (reference sequence). CDR3 protein: CAWKTGANSPLHF. CDR3 in DNA: TGTGCCTGGAAGACAGGGGCTAATTCACCCCTCCACTTT.

CDR3 loop: CASSETGRSPLHF. CDR3 nucleotides: TGTGCCAGCAGTGAGACAGGGCGTTCACCCCTCCACTTT. This chain connects TRBV6-1 to TRBJ1-6; 7 bases align to TRBD1. CDR1 and CDR2 (germline): MNHNS, SASEGT. The CDR3 runs 13 residues. The V gene end was trimmed by 3 bases and the J gene end by 9 bases; junction bases not matched to a gene: 2.

This clone was detected only once. The chain employs TRBV5-1 and TRBJ2-3; D is perhaps TRBD1 (5 bases). V was trimmed by 4 bases and J by 5 bases, leaving 14 bases between them. From germline, CDR1 is SGHRS and CDR2 YFSETQ. The CDR3 is 14 residues long. CDR3 sequence reads: CASSLGRPQDTQYF. The CDR3 DNA is TGCGCCAGCAGCCTGGGGCGGCCGCAAGATACGCAGTATTTT.

The genes are TRBV5-5 and TRBJ1-2; D ambiguous. CDR3 length: 14 residues. V was clipped by 4 bases and J by 6 bases, with 16 bases between them. Germline V gene lookup returns CDR1 SGHKS and CDR2 YYEKEE (reference sequence). In DNA form, the CDR3 reads TGTGCCAGCAGCGCCGAAAGACTGGTAGATGGCTACACCTTC. It encodes CASSAERLVDGYTF.

In its sample, this clone was seen a few times. The chain couples TRBV25-1 to TRBJ1-5; TRBD1 aligns across 7 bases. This CDR3 has 14 amino acids. With V trimmed by 10 bases and J by 4 bases, 10 bases remained unmatched. The germline CDR1 and CDR2 sequences are MGHDK and SYGVNS. The CDR3 region is CATEAAGGNQPQHF. The DNA for the CDR3 is TGTGCCACCGAAGCGGCAGGGGGGAATCAGCCCCAGCATTTT.

The V and J genes are TRBV4-1 and TRBJ2-1, with 11 positions matching TRBD2. The CDR3 has 17 residues. V shed 1 base and J 0 bases; nucleotides not matched to a gene: 2. CDR1 is MGHRA, CDR2 YSYEKL, per germline. This CDR3 is CASSQGTSGSSYNEQFF. CDR3 DNA: TGCGCCAGCAGCCAAGGTACTAGCGGGAGCTCCTACAATGAGCAGTTCTTC.

This chain connects TRBV18 to TRBJ2-7, with D perhaps TRBD1 (5 bases). V dropped 3 bases and J dropped 6 bases, with 15 bases sitting between them. Germline-derived CDR1 and CDR2 are KGHSH and LQKENI. The CDR3 is made up of 14 amino acids. The CDR3 DNA follows: TGTGCCAGCTCACCCGGACGACAGATCTCCGAGCAGTACTTC. Translation: CASSPGRQISEQYF.

The chain uses TRBV28 and TRBJ1-2; TRBD1 might be the D (5 bases). Germline-derived CDR1 and CDR2 are MDHEN and SYDVKM. Between the trimmed V and J ends, which lost 10 bases and 3 bases, there was a span of 12 bases. This CDR3 comprises 12 residues. The DNA of the CDR3 is TGTGCCACCCAGGGAGGTCACTATGGCTACACCTTC. Its protein product is CATQGGHYGYTF.

This chain links TRBV28 with TRBJ1-5; TRBD1 might be the D (6 bases). Germline values: CDR1 MDHEN, CDR2 SYDVKM. Trimming took 5 bases from V and 0 from J, leaving 20 bases between them. The CDR3 is 18 amino acids. Written as DNA, the CDR3 is TGTGCCAGCAGTAGGGGACGGACAGCAACCTCTAGCAATCAGCCCCAGCATTTT. Its translation: CASSRGRTATSSNQPQHF.